The present T cell receptor (beta chain) was sequenced within a study of identical twins. Study-wide findings and caveats: For out-of-frame beta sequences, excess twin sharing was weaker. Whereas memory repertoires showed no such difference, abundant cord blood beta clonotypes carried fewer insertions.

A universal primer site was added by template switching, and unique molecular identifiers were carried by the cDNA. TCRdb re-called the 5' RACE reads with MiXCR, one entry per CDR3 protein. The sample consists of 450,000 or so distinct CDR3 sequences, approximately 14% of them appearing once. In its sample, this clonotype was seen many times. The antigen is unknown. J lost 2 bases, V lost 5 bases, and 7 bases had no gene match. The CDR3 is 15 amino acids. These data are also associated with another study on yellow fever vaccine responses in identical twins.

Sequences were obtained from CD4+ T cells sorted from blood. The receptor was isolated from a woman aged 18-29 years in good health. The V call is TRBV12-3 or TRBV12-4, the J call TRBJ2-7; 9 nucleotides align to TRBD1. For the CDR3, the DNA is TGTGCCAGCAGTGCACAGGGGGCTTTACCCTACGAGCAGTACTTC. This sequence encodes CASSAQGALPYEQYF.